These T cell receptor beta chains were read from a single sample in a study of cytomegalovirus exposure and HLA in healthy donors. Profiled with immunoSEQ multiplex PCR; TCRdb holds only in-frame clones, not every one. Counted here are around 250,000 clones, around 90% occurring once; the ten biggest clones make up 1.7%. The sample was PBMCs. The receptors originated from a girl aged 2-10 years in good health and CMV-seronegative. The CDR3 runs from the conserved cysteine through the conserved F or W. Each record gives: D gene, clone size, V gene, J gene, CDR3 protein, CDR3 DNA. The D gene is left open where the match is weak. Size is stated for part of the rows, as once, few or many counts, or as a class when the clone is expanded.

TRBD1	NA	TRBV6-1	TRBJ2-4	CASFDRGPKNIQYF	TGTGCCAGCTTCGACAGGGGACCCAAAAACATTCAGTACTTC
NA	NA	TRBV29-1	TRBJ1-1	CSVEGRDTEAFF	TGCAGCGTTGAAGGCCGGGACACTGAAGCTTTCTTT
NA	NA	TRBV12-5	TRBJ2-7	CASGLTGFSEQYF	TGTGCTAGTGGTTTGACAGGTTTTAGTGAGCAGTACTTC
TRBD2	NA	TRBV27	TRBJ2-1	CASSSGASYNEQFF	TGTGCCAGCAGCAGCGGGGCCTCCTACAATGAGCAGTTCTTC
TRBD2	NA	TRBV5-6	TRBJ2-2	CASSLAILAGADTGELFF	TGTGCCAGCAGCTTGGCCATCCTAGCGGGAGCGGACACCGGGGAGCTGTTTTTT
TRBD2	few	TRBV18	TRBJ2-1	CASSPGTRDFNEQFF	TGTGCCAGCTCACCAGGGACTAGAGATTTCAATGAGCAGTTCTTC
TRBD2	NA	TRBV27	TRBJ2-1	CATCELAGDYNEQFF	TGTGCCACCTGTGAGTTAGCGGGGGACTACAATGAGCAGTTCTTC
TRBD2	NA	TRBV10-3	TRBJ2-2	CAIASGANTGELFF	TGTGCCATCGCTAGCGGAGCGAACACCGGGGAGCTGTTTTTT
NA	NA	TRBV30	TRBJ1-3	CASNGGSGNTIYF	TGTGCCTCGAACGGCGGCTCTGGAAACACCATATATTTT
NA	NA	TRBV5-1	TRBJ2-2	CASSPGLRKATGELFF	TGCGCCAGCAGCCCTGGGCTTCGGAAGGCCACCGGGGAGCTGTTTTTT